The 30 T cell receptor beta chains below come from one sample, sequenced in a study of chemoradiotherapy in HPV16-positive cancers. Clones were sequenced by immunoSEQ multiplex PCR, and TCRdb holds only the in-frame ones, with some missing. The sample holds some 2,000 clones; roughly two thirds are singletons and the top ten take more than 25%. Source: tumor tissue, taken from a patient who underwent chemoradiotherapy. All receptors come from a human donor with HPV-associated anogenital cancer.

Regarding this clone: Other DNA sequences in this specimen translate into the identical CDR3. The chain links TRBV7-8 to TRBJ1-6; the match to TRBD1 covers 7 bases. Germline assignment: CDR1 SGHVS and CDR2 FQNEAQ. V trimming: 6 bases; J trimming: 0 bases; junction bases outside the gene matches: 8. The length of the CDR3 is 17 residues. The CDR3 sequence: CASSILQGSSYNSPLHF. The CDR3 DNA follows: TGTGCCAGCAGTATACTACAGGGGAGCTCCTATAATTCACCCCTCCACTTT.

This clone was counted a few times. The genes are TRBV6-5 and TRBJ2-7; tentatively, D is TRBD1 or TRBD2 (6 bases each). Germline CDR1 MNHEY, CDR2 SVGAGI. Trimming stripped 6 bases from V and 6 bases from J, with 18 bases between. This CDR3 has 14 residues. CDR3 sequence (DNA): TGTGCCAGCAGCCACAGGAGGGCCAGGGGCGAGCAGTACGTC. This codes for CASSHRRARGEQYV.

This clone has just a few counts. The rearrangement joins TRBV5-1 to TRBJ1-4; 11 bases match TRBD1. In germline, CDR1 is SGHRS, CDR2 YFSETQ. V shed 3 bases, J shed 7 bases, and the junction held 8 bases outside the gene matches. The CDR3 runs 16 residues. The CDR3 protein is CASSSTPGTGGEKLFF. The CDR3 nucleotides are TGCGCCAGCAGCTCCACGCCTGGGACAGGGGGTGAAAAACTGTTTTTT.

This clone came up a few times. The rearrangement uses TRBV29-1 and TRBJ2-3, with 12 bases that match TRBD2. V trimming: 1 base; J trimming: 0 bases; junction bases outside the gene matches: 8. This CDR3 contains 18 residues. Germline V gives CDR1 SQVTM, CDR2 ANQGSEA. CDR3 sequence: CSVEVQLAGGHSTDTQYF. The CDR3 nucleotides read TGCAGCGTTGAAGTTCAACTAGCGGGAGGCCATAGCACAGATACGCAGTATTTT.

This chain joins TRBV19 and TRBJ2-1, with 8 positions matching TRBD1. CDR1 is LNHDA, CDR2 SQIVND, per germline (reference sequence). After removal of 5 bases from V and 4 bases from J, the junction contained 4 bases not matched to a gene. The CDR3 runs 14 residues. This CDR3 reads CASSVGTGYNEQFF. The CDR3 DNA reads TGTGCCAGTAGTGTAGGGACAGGTTACAATGAGCAGTTCTTC. The whole variable domain, filled in from reference TRBV19 and TRBJ2-1, reads DGGITQSPKYLFRKEGQNVTLSCEQNLNHDAMYWYRQDPGQGLRLIYYSQIVNDFQKGDIAEGYSVSREKKESFPLTVTSAQKNPTAFYLCASSVGTGYNEQFFGPGTRLTVL.

The V and J genes are TRBV7-9 and TRBJ2-1; D may be TRBD1 (5 bases). Deletions cut 3 bases from V and 7 bases from J, with 13 bases between. Germline CDR1 is SEHNR and CDR2 is FQNEAQ (reference sequence). The CDR3 totals 14 residues. The CDR3 nucleotides are TGTGCCAGCAGCTTGGCAGGGTATCTGAATGAGCAGTTCTTC. Translated: CASSLAGYLNEQFF.

The gene calls are TRBV9 and TRBJ1-1; D is possibly TRBD1 (6 bases). The CDR3 covers 15 residues. V was trimmed by 0 bases and J by 4 bases, leaving 13 bases between them. Germline V lookup: CDR1 SGDLS, CDR2 YYNGEE. The CDR3 here is CASSVDPGASTEAFF. DNA for the CDR3: TGTGCCAGCAGCGTAGATCCGGGGGCGAGCACTGAAGCTTTCTTT. Looking up the rest from reference TRBV9 and TRBJ1-1 gives the full variable domain: DSGVTQTPKHLITATGQRVTLRCSPRSGDLSVYWYQQSLDQGLQFLIQYYNGEERAKGNILERFSAQQFPDLHSELNLSSLELGDSALYFCASSVDPGASTEAFFGQGTRLTVV.

The V call is TRBV7-2, the J call TRBJ2-3; TRBD2 might be the D (6 bases). This CDR3 has 13 residues. The V gene's germline CDR1 is SGHTA and CDR2 FQGNSA. Deletions cut 6 bases from V and 5 bases from J, with 12 bases between. Here the CDR3 DNA reads TGTGCCAGCAGGTCGGGGGTCGAAGATACGCAGTATTTT. As protein: CASRSGVEDTQYF.

In this sample, this clone turned up a few times. The V and J genes are TRBV5-1 and TRBJ1-1, with 10 bases aligning to TRBD1. The CDR3 length is 14 residues. V lost 4 bases and J lost 4; bases outside the gene matches: 4. CDR1 is SGHRS, CDR2 YFSETQ, per germline. DNA for the CDR3: TGCGCCAGCAGCCCCCGGGACAGGGGCACTGAAGCTTTCTTT. Translation: CASSPRDRGTEAFF.

The chain employs TRBV29-1 and TRBJ1-4, with D possibly being TRBD1 (6 bases). This CDR3 has 15 amino acids. CDR1 SQVTM and CDR2 ANQGSEA come from the germline V gene. The V end lost 6 bases, the J end lost 7 bases, and 21 bases lay between the germline ends. The CDR3 DNA reads as TGCAGCGTCAAGGGATGGGGGGCGAGTGGTGAAAAACTGTTTTTT. Residues: CSVKGWGASGEKLFF.

This chain joins TRBV27 and TRBJ1-5; D uncertain. CDR1 MNHEY and CDR2 SMNVEV come from the germline V gene (reference sequence). Trimming removed 4 bases from V and 1 base from J, with 11 bases in between. This CDR3 comprises 15 residues. CDR3 loop: CASSSWERSNQPQHF. CDR3 DNA: TGTGCCAGCAGTTCATGGGAAAGGAGCAATCAGCCCCAGCATTTT.

Notes on this clone: At one of its ends the junction is not consistent with the germline gene, which may arise from a read error. As DNA, the CDR3 is TGTGCCAGCAGCTTAAGTACGGGGAGCCAAGAGACCCGGTACTTC. Protein sequence: CASSLSTGSQETRYF. This chain joins TRBV7-2 and TRBJ2-5; D may be TRBD2 (5 bases). The length of the CDR3 is 15 residues. The germline V gene has CDR1 SGHTA and CDR2 FQGNSA.

The chain has TRBV7-9 and TRBJ1-1; TRBD1 is a possible D gene (6 bases). Germline lookup yields CDR1 SEHNR and CDR2 FQNEAQ (reference sequence). Trimming cost V 3 bases and J 7 bases, with 15 bases left between them. CDR3 length: 14 residues. CDR3 coding DNA: TGTGCCAGCAGCTTGACACAGGGAGAGAATGAAGCTTTCTTT. This gives the protein CASSLTQGENEAFF.

This chain joins TRBV7-2 and TRBJ1-2; TRBD1 might be the D (5 bases). V shed 1 base and J shed 2 bases, with 5 bases lying between them. The CDR3 covers 13 residues. Germline V CDR1 and CDR2: SGHTA, FQGNSA. The CDR3 protein is CASSLGQNYGYTF. Written as DNA, the CDR3 is TGTGCCAGCAGCTTAGGACAGAACTATGGCTACACCTTC.

There are a few counts of this clone. This chain connects TRBV19 to TRBJ2-7, with D uncertain. The ends were cut back, 3 bases at V and 2 bases at J, with 11 bases in the middle. Looked up from germline, CDR1 is LNHDA and CDR2 is SQIVND (reference sequence). CDR3 length equals 14 residues. The CDR3 protein is CASSIAQGPYEQYF. The CDR3, as DNA: TGTGCCAGTAGTATCGCACAAGGTCCCTACGAGCAGTACTTC.

The rearrangement links TRBV27 to TRBJ2-2; 10 positions match TRBD2. Germline CDR1 is MNHEY and CDR2 is SMNVEV (reference sequence). The CDR3 runs 16 residues. With 7 bases clipped from V and 1 base from J, the junction kept 6 bases outside the gene matches. CDR3 loop: CASNRWTSGNTGELFF. In DNA, the CDR3 is TGTGCCAGCAACCGGTGGACTAGCGGGAACACCGGGGAGCTGTTTTTT.

Points on this clone: Just one base apart from a much larger clone, this may be a read error. The V call is TRBV28, the J call TRBJ2-7; weak D call: TRBD2 (7 bases). Germline CDR1 and CDR2: MDHEN and SYDVKM. The CDR3 contains 14 residues. V lost 6 bases and J 3 bases, leaving 15 bases between the germline ends. In nucleotides, the CDR3 is TGTGCCAGCAGGCTTCGGGGGGCCCACTACGAGCAGTACTTC. Encoded protein: CASRLRGAHYEQYF.

The chain uses TRBV7-9 and TRBJ2-2, with TRBD2 as a possible D gene (6 bases). Trimming left V 8 bases short and J 1 base short, with 11 bases between. In germline, CDR1 is SEHNR, CDR2 FQNEAQ (reference sequence). This CDR3 has 14 residues. CDR3: CASLLGLNTGELFF. The CDR3 coding sequence is TGTGCCAGCCTCCTGGGACTGAACACCGGGGAGCTGTTTTTT.

V usage is TRBV6-1 and J usage is TRBJ2-2, with D hard to call. The CDR3 totals 14 residues. CDR1 and CDR2 from the germline V gene are MNHNS and SASEGT. V lost 1 base, J lost 4 bases, and 7 bases lay in between. The CDR3 region is CASSEGSFTGELFF. The CDR3 region has the DNA TGTGCCAGCAGTGAAGGCAGCTTCACCGGGGAGCTGTTTTTT.

The rearrangement joins TRBV18 to TRBJ1-2; TRBD1 matches 8 bases. V gave up 3 bases and J gave up 7 bases; unmatched junction bases: 4. The CDR3 totals 13 residues. Germline lookup yields CDR1 KGHSH and CDR2 LQKENI. The DNA for the CDR3 is TGTGCCAGCTCACCGGACAGGGCTCGTGGCTACACCTTC. It is translated as CASSPDRARGYTF.

The rearrangement links TRBV4-3 to TRBJ2-3; D not resolved. The V end was cut by 0 bases, the J end by 2 bases, with 15 bases between. The CDR3 totals 17 residues. From germline, CDR1 is LGHNA and CDR2 YSLEER. The CDR3 DNA follows: TGCGCCAGCAGCCAAGATCCGGGCAGGACCTTCACAGATACGCAGTATTTT. Its translation is CASSQDPGRTFTDTQYF.

The rearrangement links TRBV5-4 to TRBJ2-3, with 7 bases identical to TRBD1. Germline V gene data show CDR1 as SGHNT and CDR2 as YYREEE (reference sequence). With V trimmed by 3 bases and J by 5 bases, 9 bases remained unmatched. The CDR3 runs 15 residues. CDR3 in DNA: TGTGCCAGCAGCTCTCTAGAGGGGGCTGAAGATACGCAGTATTTT. Amino acid sequence: CASSSLEGAEDTQYF.

This chain joins TRBV7-2 and TRBJ1-1; 8 bases match TRBD1. The CDR3 has 13 amino acids. Germline CDR1 reads SGHTA; CDR2 reads FQGNSA. The ends lost 5 bases at V and 8 bases at J; junction bases unmatched: 7. The CDR3 region is CASSLQGAREAFF. The CDR3 nucleotides read TGTGCCAGCAGCCTCCAGGGGGCTAGGGAAGCTTTCTTT. The variable domain in full, completed from reference TRBV7-2 and TRBJ1-1, reads GAGVSQSPSNKVTEKGKDVELRCDPISGHTALYWYRQSLGQGLEFLIYFQGNSAPDKSGLPSDRFSAERTGGSVSTLTIQRTQQEDSAVYLCASSLQGAREAFFGQGTRLTVV.

This chain uses TRBV7-8 with TRBJ2-3; 9 bases align to TRBD1. V was pared by 4 bases and J by 4 bases, with 3 bases of the junction left unmatched. The germline CDR1 and CDR2 sequences are SGHVS and FQNEAQ. CDR3 length equals 14 residues. CDR3 coding DNA: TGTGCCAGCAGCTCCCGACAGGGGGCAGATACGCAGTATTTT. Amino acid sequence: CASSSRQGADTQYF.

There are a few counts of this clone. The chain joins TRBV5-1 to TRBJ1-2; D is undetermined. V was clipped by 0 bases and J by 8 bases, with 14 bases between them. Germline CDR1 and CDR2: SGHRS and YFSETQ. CDR3 length: 14 residues. The CDR3 spells CASSLASDPGGYTF. The CDR3 nucleotides read TGCGCCAGCAGCTTGGCATCAGACCCGGGCGGCTACACCTTC. Supplemented by reference TRBV5-1 and TRBJ1-2, the full variable domain reads KAGVTQTPRYLIKTRGQQVTLSCSPISGHRSVSWYQQTPGQGLQFLFEYFSETQRNKGNFPGRFSGRQFSNSRSEMNVSTLELGDSALYLCASSLASDPGGYTFGSGTRLTVV.

This clone was seen more than once but under ten times. The rearrangement joins TRBV28 to TRBJ1-6; unclear D gene. Trimming shortened V by 5 bases and J by 2 bases, and 1 base separated the two germline ends. The CDR3 sequence is 12 residues long. Germline assignment: CDR1 MDHEN and CDR2 SYDVKM. The CDR3 region has the DNA TGTGCCAGCAGTCCCTATAATTCACCCCTCCACTTT. Translated, it gives CASSPYNSPLHF.

Only a few counts were recorded for this clone. J is TRBJ1-1 and V is TRBV30; D not certain. CDR1 is GTSNPN, CDR2 SVGIG, per germline (reference sequence). Trimming stripped 3 bases from V and 2 bases from J, with 13 bases between. The CDR3 runs to 14 residues. CDR3 sequence: CAWSKGGFNTEAFF. CDR3 in DNA: TGTGCCTGGAGCAAAGGAGGTTTCAACACTGAAGCTTTCTTT.

The V call is TRBV6-4, the J call TRBJ2-7; maybe TRBD2 (6 bases). Trimming left V 3 bases short and J 3 bases short, with 18 bases between. Per the germline V gene, CDR1 is MRHNA and CDR2 is SNTAGT. The CDR3 has 16 residues. The CDR3 DNA reads TGTGCCAGCAGTGAACCCCGGGGGATGTGGGGCTACGAGCAGTACTTC. Translation: CASSEPRGMWGYEQYF.

This chain links TRBV23-1 with TRBJ2-1, with D possibly being TRBD1 (6 bases). TRBV23-1 is an ORF for which the function is uncertain. Trimming stripped 2 bases from V and 1 base from J, with 24 bases between. This CDR3 comprises 20 residues. The DNA of the CDR3 is TGCGCCAGCAGTCAAACCCCACGACTCTTCGGACAGAAATCCTACAATGAGCAGTTCTTC. It codes for CASSQTPRLFGQKSYNEQFF.

In this sample, this clone turned up a few times. This sequence joins TRBV18 and TRBJ2-1; 9 bases agree with TRBD2. The CDR3 spans 15 residues. The J segment lost 7 bases and the V segment lost 2 bases, leaving 6 bases of the junction unmatched. CDR1 and CDR2 from the germline V gene are KGHSH and LQKENI. The CDR3 spells CASSPSREGLNEQFF. The CDR3, as DNA: TGTGCCAGCTCACCATCGCGGGAGGGCCTAAATGAGCAGTTCTTC.